These 14 T cell receptor beta chains were sequenced from one sample in a study of blood T cell repertoires in COVID-19. The table came from immunoSEQ multiplex PCR; TCRdb's copy has only in-frame clones and leaves some out. The sample includes 80,000 or so clones, 80% to 90% of them seen just once. What was sequenced was peripheral blood. The receptors derive from a man between 60 and 75 years old with COVID-19, enrolled during active disease.

V gene TRBV14 combines with J gene TRBJ2-5; a possible D gene is TRBD2 (6 bases). The V end lost 4 bases, the J end lost 10 bases, and 16 bases lay between the germline ends. Germline V gene sequence: CDR1 SGHDN, CDR2 FVKESK. The CDR3 has 13 amino acids. CDR3 region: CASSPAGLGRQYF. CDR3 nucleotide sequence: TGTGCCAGCAGCCCAGCGGGTCTTGGACGCCAGTACTTC.

This rearrangement joins TRBV18 to TRBJ1-1, with TRBD1 as a possible D gene (6 bases). In germline, CDR1 is KGHSH, CDR2 LQKENI. V dropped 2 bases and J dropped 1 base, with 11 bases sitting between them. The CDR3 extends over 15 amino acids. The CDR3 region is CASSPNRDPNTEAFF. The CDR3 nucleotides read TGTGCCAGCTCACCAAACAGGGACCCGAACACTGAAGCTTTCTTT.

The genes are TRBV28 and TRBJ2-5; a weak D match, TRBD1 (6 bases). V was trimmed by 8 bases and J by 2 bases, leaving 18 bases between them. The germline CDR1 and CDR2 sequences are MDHEN and SYDVKM. CDR3 length: 15 amino acids. The CDR3 spells CASAPTTGAQETQYF. The DNA for the CDR3 is TGTGCCAGCGCACCAACGACAGGAGCTCAAGAGACCCAGTACTTC.

CDR3 bases: TGTGCCAGCAGCTTAGGTGTGAGGAACTATGGCTACACCTTC. It specifies CASSLGVRNYGYTF. V and J are TRBV11-2 and TRBJ1-2; unclear D gene. The CDR3 runs to 14 residues. Trimming removed 1 base at V and 2 bases at J, with 8 bases between. Germline CDR1 is SGHAT and CDR2 is FQNNGV.

V usage is TRBV5-4 and J usage is TRBJ2-1, with unresolved D. In germline, CDR1 is SGHNT, CDR2 YYREEE (reference sequence). The CDR3 totals 16 residues. V lost 4 bases, J lost 2 bases, and 16 bases lay in between. CDR3 bases: TGTGCCAGCAGCCTTGGGCCCACAGCTACCTACAATGAGCAGTTCTTC. Translating it yields CASSLGPTATYNEQFF. Variable domain in full (rest from reference TRBV5-4 and TRBJ2-1): ETGVTQSPTHLIKTRGQQVTLRCSSQSGHNTVSWYQQALGQGPQFIFQYYREEENGRGNFPPRFSGLQFPNYSSELNVNALELDDSALYLCASSLGPTATYNEQFFGPGTRLTVL.

V usage is TRBV6-1 and J usage is TRBJ2-5; D perhaps matches TRBD1 (6 bases). Germline V lookup: CDR1 MNHNS, CDR2 SASEGT. V shed 7 bases and J shed 4 bases, with 19 bases lying between them. The CDR3 length is 15 residues. The CDR3 is CASKMPRGGGETQYF. CDR3 DNA sequence: TGTGCCAGCAAAATGCCCAGGGGCGGAGGAGAGACCCAGTACTTC.

V gene TRBV30 combines with J gene TRBJ2-7, with D tentatively TRBD1 (6 bases). Deletions cut 2 bases from V and 0 bases from J, with 17 bases between. This CDR3 is built from 16 residues. In germline, CDR1 is GTSNPN, CDR2 SVGIG (reference sequence). The CDR3 is CAWSSIYDRSSYEQYF. In DNA form, the CDR3 reads TGTGCCTGGAGTAGTATATACGACAGGAGCTCCTACGAGCAGTACTTC.

The V and J genes are TRBV15 and TRBJ1-6; unclear D gene. Trimming left V 1 base short and J 9 bases short, with 10 bases between. CDR3 size: 14 residues. Germline lookup yields CDR1 LNHNV and CDR2 YYDKDF (reference sequence). CDR3 sequence: CATSRGGLGSPLHF. In nucleotides, the CDR3 is TGTGCCACCAGCAGAGGAGGACTTGGTTCACCCCTCCACTTT.

The V and J genes are TRBV7-6 and TRBJ2-1; D gene uncertain. V was pared by 10 bases and J by 8 bases, with 9 bases between. The CDR3 spans 10 residues. CDR1 and CDR2 (germline): SGHVS, FNYEAQ. The CDR3 is CATPLYEQFF. The CDR3 nucleotides are TGTGCCACCCCATTGTATGAGCAGTTCTTC.

This rearrangement joins TRBV3-1 (or the pseudogene TRBV3-2) to TRBJ1-4; 7 bases agree with TRBD1. Germline trimming cut 3 bases from V and 5 bases from J; bases unmatched to any gene: 6. The length of the CDR3 is 15 residues. Germline CDR1 and CDR2: LGHDT and YNNKEL (reference sequence). The CDR3 reads CASSQNRGGNEKLFF. CDR3 nucleotides: TGTGCCAGCAGCCAGAACAGGGGAGGCAATGAAAAACTGTTTTTT.

The CDR3, as DNA: TGTGCCTGGAGTCTAGCGGGAGGCGAGCAGTTCTTC. Protein: CAWSLAGGEQFF. The chain combines TRBV30 with TRBJ2-1; 11 positions agree with TRBD2. This CDR3 contains 12 residues. Germline trimming cut 2 bases from V and 10 bases from J; bases unmatched to any gene: 1. Germline-derived CDR1 and CDR2 are GTSNPN and SVGIG (reference sequence).

CDR3 region: CASSQNPQGDGGRSEAFF. CDR3 nucleotides: TGTGCCAGCAGCCAGAACCCACAGGGAGACGGCGGGAGGTCTGAAGCTTTCTTT. This chain links TRBV7-3 with TRBJ1-1; tentative D call: TRBD1 (6 bases). The germline V gene has CDR1 SGHTA and CDR2 FQGTGA. Trimming left V 5 bases short and J 6 bases short, with 28 bases between. The CDR3 runs 18 residues. The entire variable domain, with the rest obtained from reference TRBV7-3 and TRBJ1-1, is as follows: GAGVSQTPSNKVTEKGKYVELRCDPISGHTALYWYRQSLGQGPEFLIYFQGTGAADDSGLPNDRFFAVRPEGSVSTLKIQRTERGDSAVYLCASSQNPQGDGGRSEAFFGQGTRLTVV.

The chain has TRBV29-1 and TRBJ1-5; D possibly corresponds to TRBD1 (6 bases). Germline V gene sequence: CDR1 SQVTM, CDR2 ANQGSEA. This CDR3 comprises 14 residues. Trimming stripped 4 bases from V and 2 bases from J, with 12 bases between. Written as DNA, the CDR3 is TGCAGCGTTGCGACAGGCGGAGGCAATCAGCCCCAGCATTTT. It encodes CSVATGGGNQPQHF.

The chain uses TRBV6-1 and TRBJ2-7; tentatively, D is TRBD1 (6 bases). The CDR3 is made up of 15 amino acids. V was pared by 1 base and J by 5 bases, with 15 bases between. Looked up from germline, CDR1 is MNHNS and CDR2 is SASEGT. The CDR3 sequence: CASSEEGVSDNEQYF. CDR3 nucleotides: TGTGCCAGCAGTGAAGAGGGGGTATCCGACAACGAGCAGTACTTC.